In its sample, the clone carrying this T cell receptor beta chain was seen a few times. This entry comes from a study of blood T cell repertoires in COVID-19. Looking at the study overall: Both acute and convalescent COVID-19 samples were obtained from the United States, Italy and Spain.

Measured with immunoSEQ multiplex PCR; TCRdb has only the in-frame clones, and not every one. Of over 30,000 clones listed, 85% are singletons. The CDR3 length is 15 residues. Trimming pared 4 bases from V and 4 bases from J, leaving 17 bases between. Germline V gives CDR1 MGHDK, CDR2 SYGVNS. Sequencing was performed on peripheral blood. The V call is TRBV25-1, the J call TRBJ2-7, with D perhaps TRBD2 (6 bases). The sequence came from an older woman with active COVID-19. CDR3 protein: CASSGGSREWYEQYF. DNA for the CDR3: TGTGCCAGCAGTGGCGGCAGCCGGGAGTGGTACGAGCAGTACTTC.